This entry lists 29 T cell receptor beta chains sequenced from one sample in a study of technical replicates of blood from several donors. The protocol was immunoSEQ multiplex PCR, while the TCRdb copy is restricted to in-frame clones and leaves out a portion. The repertoire holds tens of thousands of clones, with roughly 92% as singletons. The specimen sequenced was PBMCs. These receptor sequences come from a human donor in good health. Some clones in this sample may be carry-over from other donors' samples.

This clone turned up a few times. The chain uses TRBV12-5 and TRBJ1-2, with 7 bases identical to TRBD1. Trimming removed 2 bases from V and 0 bases from J; junction bases left unmatched: 9. From germline, CDR1 is LGHNT and CDR2 FRNRAP. This CDR3 is built from 17 residues. The CDR3 loop is CASGLPMLGTANYGYTF. CDR3 bases: TGTGCTAGTGGTTTGCCAATGTTAGGGACAGCTAACTATGGCTACACCTTC.

This clone appeared a single time. The V gene is TRBV18, the J gene TRBJ1-2; TRBD1 matches 7 bases. Unmatched junction bases numbered 9, after V lost 4 bases and J lost 4 bases. CDR1 is KGHSH and CDR2 is LQKENI in the germline V gene. The CDR3 totals 15 residues. The CDR3 here is CASSQLGQPSYGYTF. In DNA form, the CDR3 reads TGTGCCAGCTCACAGTTGGGACAGCCATCCTATGGCTACACCTTC.

The chain joins TRBV19 to TRBJ2-7, with 7 bases that match TRBD1. The ends lost 5 bases at V and 0 bases at J; junction bases unmatched: 4. This CDR3 contains 14 residues. Germline assignment: CDR1 LNHDA and CDR2 SQIVND (reference sequence). In DNA form, the CDR3 reads TGTGCCAGTAGTCTACAGGGGTACTCCTACGAGCAGTACTTC. Amino acid sequence: CASSLQGYSYEQYF.

CDR3 DNA sequence: TGTGCCATCAGGGAAGACAGATACAATGAGCAGTTCTTC. Its protein product is CAIREDRYNEQFF. The chain links TRBV10-3 to TRBJ2-1; a weak D match, TRBD1 (5 bases). The CDR3 runs 13 residues. V was trimmed by 6 bases and J by 4 bases, leaving 10 bases between them. The V gene's germline CDR1 is ENHRY and CDR2 SYGVKD.

CDR3 protein: CATSRVGLEGGNEQFF. As DNA, the CDR3 is TGTGCCACCAGCAGAGTTGGACTAGAGGGGGGAAATGAGCAGTTCTTC. This chain joins TRBV15 and TRBJ2-1, with a tentative D call TRBD2 (7 bases). The V end was cut by 1 base, the J end by 7 bases, with 17 bases between. The CDR3 covers 16 residues. Germline assignment: CDR1 LNHNV and CDR2 YYDKDF (reference sequence).

CDR3 amino acids: CASGVGTKSDTQYF. The CDR3 DNA is TGTGCTAGTGGTGTCGGGACAAAGTCTGATACGCAGTATTTT. The chain has TRBV12-5 and TRBJ2-3; weak D call: TRBD1 (6 bases). V shed 5 bases and J shed 6 bases, with 15 bases lying between them. The germline V gene encodes CDR1 LGHNT and CDR2 FRNRAP. This CDR3 is 14 amino acids long.

The V and J genes are TRBV6-5 and TRBJ2-7, with D possibly matching TRBD1 (6 bases). The CDR3 length is 15 residues. CDR1 and CDR2 (germline): MNHEY, SVGAGI. Trimming stripped 0 bases from V and 0 bases from J, with 9 bases between. CDR3 residues: CASSYSWDTSYEQYF. The CDR3 DNA follows: TGTGCCAGCAGTTACTCGTGGGACACCTCCTACGAGCAGTACTTC.

The chain combines TRBV27 with TRBJ1-5; perhaps TRBD1 as D (6 bases). Germline V gives CDR1 MNHEY, CDR2 SMNVEV (reference sequence). Trimming left V 4 bases short and J 6 bases short, with 22 bases between. The CDR3 is 17 amino acids. The CDR3 sequence: CASSYGREQGRAQPQHF. The CDR3 coding sequence is TGTGCCAGCAGTTATGGGAGGGAACAGGGAAGGGCTCAGCCCCAGCATTTT.

The rearrangement joins TRBV6-1 to TRBJ2-7; perhaps TRBD1 as D (6 bases). The CDR3 is made up of 13 amino acids. The V and J ends lost 11 bases and 2 bases respectively, with 16 bases between them. The germline CDR1 and CDR2 sequences are MNHNS and SASEGT. CDR3 sequence (DNA): TGTGCCTCCAACAGGGTTTCAACCTACGAGCAGTACTTC. It is translated as CASNRVSTYEQYF.

The chain combines TRBV4-1 with TRBJ2-7; 8 positions agree with TRBD2. The junction had 5 bases not matched to a gene; V was cut back by 4 bases and J by 3 bases. The germline V gene encodes CDR1 MGHRA and CDR2 YSYEKL. The CDR3 sequence is 14 residues long. Written as DNA, the CDR3 is TGCGCCAGCAGCCGCCCGGGACTAGACTACGAGCAGTACTTC. It translates to CASSRPGLDYEQYF.

The chain combines TRBV4-2 with TRBJ2-7; 8 nucleotides match TRBD2. Per the germline V gene, CDR1 is LGHNA and CDR2 is YNFKEQ. This CDR3 region has 17 residues. Trimming removed 3 bases from V and 0 bases from J; junction bases left unmatched: 10. The CDR3 DNA sequence: TGTGCCAGCAGCCAGGGGGGGACTAGACTATACTCCTACGAGCAGTACTTC. This encodes CASSQGGTRLYSYEQYF.

The chain is built from TRBV18 and TRBJ2-4; 9 bases are shared with TRBD2. CDR1 and CDR2 (germline): KGHSH, LQKENI. The CDR3 contains 16 residues. The J segment lost 9 bases and the V segment lost 0 bases, leaving 9 bases of the junction unmatched. The CDR3 nucleotides read TGTGCCAGCTCACCACCCGCGGGAGGGCTCGTTAGCATTCAGTACTTC. As protein: CASSPPAGGLVSIQYF.

The chain is built from TRBV25-1 and TRBJ2-5; 9 bases align to TRBD1. After removal of 3 bases from V and 4 bases from J, the junction contained 6 bases not matched to a gene. Germline CDR1 is MGHDK and CDR2 is SYGVNS. This CDR3 has 15 amino acids. CDR3 in amino acids: CASSEGDRGTETQYF. The DNA of the CDR3 is TGTGCCAGCAGTGAGGGAGACAGGGGGACAGAGACCCAGTACTTC.

The chain joins TRBV19 to TRBJ2-7, with TRBD2 matching over 7 bases. The CDR3 covers 15 residues. Germline V gene data show CDR1 as LNHDA and CDR2 as SQIVND (reference sequence). The J segment lost 6 bases and the V segment lost 5 bases, leaving 13 bases of the junction unmatched. The CDR3 spells CASSRGRTSLGEQYF. The CDR3 DNA is TGTGCCAGTAGTCGAGGACGGACTAGTTTGGGCGAGCAGTACTTC.

The genes are TRBV18 and TRBJ2-3; 7 nucleotides match TRBD1. With 3 bases clipped from V and 3 bases from J, the junction kept 12 bases outside the gene matches. CDR1 and CDR2 (germline): KGHSH, LQKENI. This CDR3 has 17 residues. The CDR3 bases are TGTGCCAGCTCACCTTTTAGAGGACAGGTTGGGACAGATACGCAGTATTTT. It is translated as CASSPFRGQVGTDTQYF.

CDR3 sequence (DNA): TGTGCCAGCAGCCAAGGAGGGGGCCCCCTCCACTTT. This gives the protein CASSQGGGPLHF. The V and J genes are TRBV14 and TRBJ1-6; the match to TRBD1 covers 7 bases. The CDR3 totals 12 residues. Germline CDR1 and CDR2: SGHDN and FVKESK. V shed 1 base and J 13 bases; nucleotides not matched to a gene: 1.

The gene calls are TRBV7-7 and TRBJ2-5; 11 bases agree with TRBD2. V lost 4 bases to trimming and J lost 2 bases; unmatched junction nucleotides: 3. The CDR3 is 15 amino acids. Looked up from germline, CDR1 is SSHAT and CDR2 is FNYEAQ (reference sequence). This CDR3 reads CASSSLAGGQETQYF. The CDR3 DNA reads TGTGCCAGCAGCTCGCTAGCGGGGGGACAAGAGACCCAGTACTTC.

The chain combines TRBV5-1 with TRBJ1-6; perhaps TRBD1 as D (5 bases). Germline CDR1 SGHRS, CDR2 YFSETQ. The CDR3 runs 16 residues. With 0 bases removed from V and 8 bases from J, the gap between germline ends came to 15 bases. The CDR3 coding sequence is TGCGCCAGCAGCTTGGACTGGCCGGGGGGGTATTCACCCCTCCACTTT. Amino acids: CASSLDWPGGYSPLHF.

The CDR3 nucleotides read TGTGCCAGCAGTCTGGGGCCGACTGGAAACACCATATATTTT. Translated, it gives CASSLGPTGNTIYF. The V and J genes are TRBV27 and TRBJ1-3; D perhaps matches TRBD1 (5 bases). This CDR3 spans 14 amino acids. V was clipped by 5 bases and J by 2 bases, with 10 bases between them. From germline, CDR1 is MNHEY and CDR2 SMNVEV (reference sequence).

The chain couples TRBV4-3 to TRBJ1-2; no clear D. The ends were cut back, 4 bases at V and 6 bases at J, with 18 bases in the middle. Germline-derived CDR1 and CDR2 are LGHNA and YSLEER. The CDR3 is 15 residues long. The CDR3 nucleotides read TGCGCCAGCAGCCCCTCCGCGAGGTGGCCGGATGGCTACACCTTC. Translated, it gives CASSPSARWPDGYTF.

This sequence joins TRBV15 and TRBJ1-1; 8 bases are shared with TRBD1. CDR1 is LNHNV, CDR2 YYDKDF, per germline (reference sequence). The CDR3 spans 16 residues. The V and J ends lost 0 bases and 4 bases, in that order; junction bases with no gene match: 7. Here the CDR3 DNA reads TGTGCCACCAGCAGAGATCGCAGGGGGCGTCTCACTGAAGCTTTCTTT. Encoded protein: CATSRDRRGRLTEAFF.

The chain couples TRBV10-3 to TRBJ2-5, with TRBD2 identical over 12 bases. CDR3 length equals 15 residues. From germline, CDR1 is ENHRY and CDR2 SYGVKD. The V segment lost 4 bases and the J segment 1 base; nucleotides outside the gene matches: 1. CDR3 sequence reads: CAISGTSGTQETQYF. The CDR3 nucleotides are TGTGCCATCAGTGGGACTAGCGGGACCCAAGAGACCCAGTACTTC.

The chain links TRBV6-4 to TRBJ1-3; D is possibly TRBD1 (6 bases). The CDR3 totals 16 residues. The germline V gene encodes CDR1 MRHNA and CDR2 SNTAGT. V was shortened by 6 bases and J by 0 bases, with 15 bases between the two germline ends. The CDR3 region is CASRGGSKFSGNTIYF. In nucleotides, the CDR3 is TGTGCCAGCAGAGGGGGAAGTAAATTCTCTGGAAACACCATATATTTT.

J is TRBJ1-1 and V is TRBV6-5, with D tentatively TRBD1 (5 bases). Trimming pared 2 bases from V and 4 bases from J, leaving 11 bases between. Germline assignment: CDR1 MNHEY and CDR2 SVGAGI. This CDR3 is built from 14 residues. CDR3 region: CASSYVVGGTEAFF. The CDR3 DNA sequence: TGTGCCAGCAGTTACGTTGTGGGGGGCACTGAAGCTTTCTTT.

V and J are TRBV7-8 and TRBJ2-1; 10 bases are shared with TRBD2. The CDR3 totals 16 residues. The germline V gene has CDR1 SGHVS and CDR2 FQNEAQ. V was clipped by 1 base and J by 9 bases; unmatched bases: 9. CDR3 nucleotides: TGTGCCAGCAGCTTAGATGGCCTAGCGGGAGCTGGTGAGCAGTTCTTC. Translated: CASSLDGLAGAGEQFF.

This clone came up once. The V call is TRBV5-6, the J call TRBJ2-2, with 10 bases matching TRBD1. In germline, CDR1 is SGHDT, CDR2 YYEEEE. V lost 2 bases and J lost 6; bases outside the gene matches: 7. This CDR3 contains 16 residues. The CDR3, as DNA: TGTGCCAGCAGCTTTGGACAGGGGGTAGTCGCCGGGGAGCTGTTTTTT. It translates to CASSFGQGVVAGELFF.

The rearrangement links TRBV2 to TRBJ1-5; TRBD1 matches 9 bases. With V trimmed by 6 bases and J by 0 bases, 18 bases remained unmatched. The CDR3 spans 20 residues. Germline V gene lookup returns CDR1 SNHLY and CDR2 FYNNEI. The CDR3 spells CASSRGPGQGALLSNQPQHF. Here the CDR3 DNA reads TGTGCCAGCAGCCGAGGACCGGGACAGGGCGCCCTACTTAGCAATCAGCCCCAGCATTTT.

V and J are TRBV7-2 and TRBJ2-3; 10 nucleotides match TRBD2. CDR3 length: 19 residues. Per the germline V gene, CDR1 is SGHTA and CDR2 is FQGNSA. The trim removed 2 bases at V and 11 bases at J, leaving 22 bases unmatched. CDR3 sequence reads: CASSLFGLAGAQRSGGQYF. The CDR3 bases are TGTGCCAGCAGCTTATTCGGTCTAGCGGGGGCACAGAGATCGGGAGGGCAGTATTTT.

J is TRBJ1-1 and V is TRBV10-1; D not resolved. The CDR3 sequence is 16 residues long. Germline V gene data show CDR1 as WNHNN and CDR2 as SYGVQD (reference sequence). V was cut by 3 bases and J by 0 bases, with 14 bases left in between. CDR3 in DNA: TGCGCCAGCAGTGATAAGGACTACGAAATGAACACTGAAGCTTTCTTT. This translates into CASSDKDYEMNTEAFF.